One T cell receptor beta chain is described in this entry. This clonotype was seen repeatedly, ten times or more. Its recognized antigen is unknown. No clone much larger than this one lies a single base away; base qualities are absent. Library method: RT-PCR. The sequencer was an Illumina HiSeq 2500. The raw public reads went through TCRdb reprocessing: fastp at Q25, MiXCR clone calling, in-frame beta chains kept. CDR3 protein duplicates are merged, each entry listing the most common genes and DNA. This sample holds about 480,000 distinct CDR3 sequences; over 10% were observed only once. The leading ten clones occupy around 12% of the sample. The data derive from a study of response to subunit inactivated influenza vaccine (dated by TCRdb to the late 2010s). In the study overall: Deep quantitative T cell receptor repertoire profiling was used in the study to track responses to a trivalent subunit inactivated influenza vaccine.

General conclusions and limits of the study: According to the authors, only a limited number of new T cells may be recruited by each seasonal influenza vaccination.

The trim is 5 bases for V and 4 bases for J, with a gap of 18 bases between the germline ends. Including cysteine and phenylalanine, the CDR3 has 16 amino acids. CDR3 DNA is the only sequence kept; it has 48 bases, read in frame from the first base. What the time point label conveys for this sample: approximately 45 days after influenza vaccine administration. Specimen: PBMCs from blood, collected roughly 47 days after vaccination. The chain was built from TRBV12-3 or TRBV12-4 and TRBJ2-1; tentative D gene TRBD2, with 6 bases matching. The receptor comes from a man aged 45-65 years who received an inactivated influenza vaccine. Donor details come from another sample of the same person, matched by shared clones. The DNA sequence is TGTGCCAGCAGTCTCTACCCGGGACTGGATTACAATGAGCAGTTCTTC. Protein translation: CASSLYPGLDYNEQFF.